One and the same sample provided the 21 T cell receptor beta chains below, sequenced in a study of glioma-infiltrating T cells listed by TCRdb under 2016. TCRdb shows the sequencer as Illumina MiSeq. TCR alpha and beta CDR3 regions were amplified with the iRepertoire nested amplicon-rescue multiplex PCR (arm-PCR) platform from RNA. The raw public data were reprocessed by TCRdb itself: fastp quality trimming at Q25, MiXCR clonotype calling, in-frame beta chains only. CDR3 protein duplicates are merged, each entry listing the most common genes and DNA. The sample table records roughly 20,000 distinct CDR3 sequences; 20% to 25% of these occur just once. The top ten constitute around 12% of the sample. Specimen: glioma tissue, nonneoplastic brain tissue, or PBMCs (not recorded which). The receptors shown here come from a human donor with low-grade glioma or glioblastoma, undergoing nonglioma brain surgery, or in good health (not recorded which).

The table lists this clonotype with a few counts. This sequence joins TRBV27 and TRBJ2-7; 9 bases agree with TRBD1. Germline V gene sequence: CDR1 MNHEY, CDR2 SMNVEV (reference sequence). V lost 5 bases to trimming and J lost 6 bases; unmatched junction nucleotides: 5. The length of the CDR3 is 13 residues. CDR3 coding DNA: TGTGCCAGCAGTCTGGGACAGGGTCCCGAGCAGTACTTC. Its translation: CASSLGQGPEQYF.

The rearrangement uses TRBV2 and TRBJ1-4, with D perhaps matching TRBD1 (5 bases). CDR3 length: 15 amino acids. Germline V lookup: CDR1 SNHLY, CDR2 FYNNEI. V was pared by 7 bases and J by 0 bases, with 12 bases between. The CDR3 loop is CASTPDRTTNEKLFF. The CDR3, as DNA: TGTGCCAGCACTCCCGACAGAACAACTAATGAAAAACTGTTTTTT.

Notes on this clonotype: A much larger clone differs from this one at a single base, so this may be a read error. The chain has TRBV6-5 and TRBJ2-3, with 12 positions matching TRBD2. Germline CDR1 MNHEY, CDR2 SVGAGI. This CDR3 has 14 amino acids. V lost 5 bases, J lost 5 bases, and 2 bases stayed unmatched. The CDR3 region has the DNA TGTGCCAGCAGTGGACTAGCGGGGAAAGATACGCAGTATTTT. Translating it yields CASSGLAGKDTQYF.

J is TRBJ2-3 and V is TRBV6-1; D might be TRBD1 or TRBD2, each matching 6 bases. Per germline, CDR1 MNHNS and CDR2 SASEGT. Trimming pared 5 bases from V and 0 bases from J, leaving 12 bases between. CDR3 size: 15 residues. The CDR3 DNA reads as TGTGCCAGCAGTAGGAAAGGGGGGAGCACAGATACGCAGTATTTT. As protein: CASSRKGGSTDTQYF.

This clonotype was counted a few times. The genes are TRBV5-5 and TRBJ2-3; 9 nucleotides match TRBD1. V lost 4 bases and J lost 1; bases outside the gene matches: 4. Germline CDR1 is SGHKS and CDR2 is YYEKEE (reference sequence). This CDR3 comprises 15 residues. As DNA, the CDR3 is TGTGCCAGCAGCATGGGACAGGGAGGCACAGATACGCAGTATTTT. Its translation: CASSMGQGGTDTQYF. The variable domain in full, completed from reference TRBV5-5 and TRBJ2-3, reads DAGVTQSPTHLIKTRGQQVTLRCSPISGHKSVSWYQQVLGQGPQFIFQYYEKEERGRGNFPDRFSARQFPNYSSELNVNALLLGDSALYLCASSMGQGGTDTQYFGPGTRLTVL.

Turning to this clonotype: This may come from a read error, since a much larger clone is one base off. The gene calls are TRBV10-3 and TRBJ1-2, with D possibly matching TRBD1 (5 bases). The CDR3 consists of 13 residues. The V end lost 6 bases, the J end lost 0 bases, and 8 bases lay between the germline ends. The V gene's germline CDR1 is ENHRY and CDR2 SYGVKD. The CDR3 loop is CAIRAGANYGYTF. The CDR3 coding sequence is TGTGCCATCAGGGCGGGGGCTAACTATGGCTACACCTTC.

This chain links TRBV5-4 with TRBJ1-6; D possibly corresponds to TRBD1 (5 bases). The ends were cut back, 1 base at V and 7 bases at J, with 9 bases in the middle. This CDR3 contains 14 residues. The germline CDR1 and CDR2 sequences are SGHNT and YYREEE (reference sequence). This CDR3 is CASSLFRGNSPLHF. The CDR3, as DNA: TGTGCCAGCAGCTTGTTCCGGGGGAATTCACCCCTCCACTTT.

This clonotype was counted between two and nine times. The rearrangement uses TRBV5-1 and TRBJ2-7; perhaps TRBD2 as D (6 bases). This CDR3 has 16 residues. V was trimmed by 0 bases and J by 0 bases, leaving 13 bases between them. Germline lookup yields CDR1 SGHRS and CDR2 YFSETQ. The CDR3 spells CASSLVGIAASYEQYF. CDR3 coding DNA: TGCGCCAGCAGCTTGGTCGGGATAGCGGCCTCCTACGAGCAGTACTTC.

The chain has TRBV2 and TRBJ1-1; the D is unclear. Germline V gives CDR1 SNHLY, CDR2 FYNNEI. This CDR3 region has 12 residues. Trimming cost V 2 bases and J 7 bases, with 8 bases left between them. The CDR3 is CASSEKSSEAFF. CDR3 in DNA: TGTGCCAGCAGTGAAAAGTCCAGTGAAGCTTTCTTT.

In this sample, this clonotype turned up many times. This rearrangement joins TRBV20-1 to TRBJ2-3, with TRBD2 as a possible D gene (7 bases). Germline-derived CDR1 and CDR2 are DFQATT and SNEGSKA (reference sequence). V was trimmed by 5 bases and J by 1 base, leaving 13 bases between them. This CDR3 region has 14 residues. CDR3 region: CSAPRGGGTDTQYF. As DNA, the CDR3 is TGCAGTGCTCCCAGGGGAGGGGGCACAGATACGCAGTATTTT.

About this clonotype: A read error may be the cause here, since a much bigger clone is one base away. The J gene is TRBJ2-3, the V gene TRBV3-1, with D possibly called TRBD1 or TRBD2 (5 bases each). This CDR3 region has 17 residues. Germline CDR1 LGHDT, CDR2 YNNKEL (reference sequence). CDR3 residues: CASSQEGSTRGTDKQYF. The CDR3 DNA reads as TGCGCCAGCAGCCAAGAAGGGTCAACCCGGGGCACAGATAAGCAGTATTTT.

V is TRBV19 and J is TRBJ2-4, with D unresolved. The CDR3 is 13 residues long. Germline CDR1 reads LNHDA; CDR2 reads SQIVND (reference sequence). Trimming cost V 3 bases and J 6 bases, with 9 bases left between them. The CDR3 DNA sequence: TGTGCCAGTAGTATGGGAACATCAAACATTCAGTACTTC. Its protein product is CASSMGTSNIQYF. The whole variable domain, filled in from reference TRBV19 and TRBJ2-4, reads DGGITQSPKYLFRKEGQNVTLSCEQNLNHDAMYWYRQDPGQGLRLIYYSQIVNDFQKGDIAEGYSVSREKKESFPLTVTSAQKNPTAFYLCASSMGTSNIQYFGAGTRLSVL.

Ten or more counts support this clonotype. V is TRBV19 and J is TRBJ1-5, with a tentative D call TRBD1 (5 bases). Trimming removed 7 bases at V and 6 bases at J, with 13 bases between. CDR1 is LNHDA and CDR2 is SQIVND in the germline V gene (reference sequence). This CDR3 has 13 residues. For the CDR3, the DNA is TGTGCCAGTACGGAGGGGAGCGGTCAGCCCCAGCATTTT. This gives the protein CASTEGSGQPQHF.

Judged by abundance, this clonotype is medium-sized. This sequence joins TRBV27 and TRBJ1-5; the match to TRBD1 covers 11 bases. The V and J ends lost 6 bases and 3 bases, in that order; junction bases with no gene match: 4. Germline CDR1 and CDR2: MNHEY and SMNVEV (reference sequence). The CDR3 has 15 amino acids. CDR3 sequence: CASRPDRGPNQPQHF. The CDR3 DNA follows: TGTGCCAGCAGGCCGGACAGGGGGCCCAATCAGCCCCAGCATTTT.

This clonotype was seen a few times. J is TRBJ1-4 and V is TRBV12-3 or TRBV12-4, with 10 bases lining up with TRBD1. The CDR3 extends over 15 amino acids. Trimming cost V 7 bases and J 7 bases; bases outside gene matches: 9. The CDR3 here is CASTSRRTGGEKLFF. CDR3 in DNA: TGTGCCAGCACCTCGCGAAGGACAGGGGGTGAAAAACTGTTTTTT.

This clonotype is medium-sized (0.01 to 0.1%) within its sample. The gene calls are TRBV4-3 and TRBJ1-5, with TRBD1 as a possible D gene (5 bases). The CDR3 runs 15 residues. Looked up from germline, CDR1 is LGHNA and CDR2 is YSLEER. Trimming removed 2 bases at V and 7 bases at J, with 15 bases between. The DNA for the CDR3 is TGCGCCAGCAGCCAACAATTCACGGGGGGGCAGCCCCAGCATTTT. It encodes CASSQQFTGGQPQHF.

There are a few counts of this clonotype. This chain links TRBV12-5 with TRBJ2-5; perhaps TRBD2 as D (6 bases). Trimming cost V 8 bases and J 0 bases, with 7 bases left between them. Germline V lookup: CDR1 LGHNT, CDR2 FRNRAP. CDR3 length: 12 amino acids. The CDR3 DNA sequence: TGTGCTAGTCGGGGGTACCAAGAGACCCAGTACTTC. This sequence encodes CASRGYQETQYF.

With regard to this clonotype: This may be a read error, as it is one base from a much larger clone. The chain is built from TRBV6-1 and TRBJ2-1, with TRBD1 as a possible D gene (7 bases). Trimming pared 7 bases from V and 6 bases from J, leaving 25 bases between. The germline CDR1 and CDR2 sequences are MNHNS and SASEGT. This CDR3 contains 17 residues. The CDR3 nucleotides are TGTGCCAGCATCACCCCCAGGGGGGAGCGAATGTTCAATGAGCAGTTCTTC. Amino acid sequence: CASITPRGERMFNEQFF.

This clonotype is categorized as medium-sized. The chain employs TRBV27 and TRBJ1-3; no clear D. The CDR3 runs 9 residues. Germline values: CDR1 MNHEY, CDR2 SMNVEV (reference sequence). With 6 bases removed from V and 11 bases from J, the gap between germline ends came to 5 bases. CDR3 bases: TGTGCCAGCAGGGACCCCATATATTTT. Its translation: CASRDPIYF.

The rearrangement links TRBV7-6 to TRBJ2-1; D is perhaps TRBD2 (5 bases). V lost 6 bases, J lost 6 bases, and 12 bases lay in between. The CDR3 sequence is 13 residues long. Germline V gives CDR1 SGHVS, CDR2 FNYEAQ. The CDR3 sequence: CASSIRESNEQFF. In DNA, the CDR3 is TGTGCCAGCAGTATCCGGGAAAGCAATGAGCAGTTCTTC.

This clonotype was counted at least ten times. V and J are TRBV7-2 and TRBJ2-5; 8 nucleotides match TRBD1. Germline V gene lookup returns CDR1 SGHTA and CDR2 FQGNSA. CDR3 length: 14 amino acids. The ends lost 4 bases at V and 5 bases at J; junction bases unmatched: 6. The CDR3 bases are TGTGCCAGCAGCTCAGTCAGGGGGCGCGAGACCCAGTACTTC. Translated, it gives CASSSVRGRETQYF.